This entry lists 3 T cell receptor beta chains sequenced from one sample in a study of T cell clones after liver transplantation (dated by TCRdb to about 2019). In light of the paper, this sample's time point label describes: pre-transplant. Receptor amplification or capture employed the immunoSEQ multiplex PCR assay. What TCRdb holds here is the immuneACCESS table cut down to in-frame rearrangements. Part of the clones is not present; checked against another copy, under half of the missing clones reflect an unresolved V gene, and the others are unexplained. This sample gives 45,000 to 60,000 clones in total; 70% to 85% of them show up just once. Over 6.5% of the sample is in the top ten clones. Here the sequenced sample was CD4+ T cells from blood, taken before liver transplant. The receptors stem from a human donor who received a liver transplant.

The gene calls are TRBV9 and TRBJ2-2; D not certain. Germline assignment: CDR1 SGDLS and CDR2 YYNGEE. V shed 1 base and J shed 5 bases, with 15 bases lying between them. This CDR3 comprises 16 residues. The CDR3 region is CASSVRLGFGTGELFF. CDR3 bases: TGTGCCAGCAGCGTACGTCTAGGGTTCGGAACCGGGGAGCTGTTTTTT.

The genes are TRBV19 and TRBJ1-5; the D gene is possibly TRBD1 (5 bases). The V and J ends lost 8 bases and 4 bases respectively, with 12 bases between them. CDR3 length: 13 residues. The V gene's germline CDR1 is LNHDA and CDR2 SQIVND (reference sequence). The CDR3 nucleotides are TGTGCCAGTGGTCCCTCAGGGAATCAGCCCCAGCATTTT. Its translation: CASGPSGNQPQHF.

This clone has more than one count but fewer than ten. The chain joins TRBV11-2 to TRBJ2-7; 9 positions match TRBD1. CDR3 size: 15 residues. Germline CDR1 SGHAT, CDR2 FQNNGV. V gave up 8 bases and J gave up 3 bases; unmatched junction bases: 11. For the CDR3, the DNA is TGTGCCAGCGGCATGGGGACAGGGTCCTTCTACGAGCAGTACTTC. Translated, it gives CASGMGTGSFYEQYF.